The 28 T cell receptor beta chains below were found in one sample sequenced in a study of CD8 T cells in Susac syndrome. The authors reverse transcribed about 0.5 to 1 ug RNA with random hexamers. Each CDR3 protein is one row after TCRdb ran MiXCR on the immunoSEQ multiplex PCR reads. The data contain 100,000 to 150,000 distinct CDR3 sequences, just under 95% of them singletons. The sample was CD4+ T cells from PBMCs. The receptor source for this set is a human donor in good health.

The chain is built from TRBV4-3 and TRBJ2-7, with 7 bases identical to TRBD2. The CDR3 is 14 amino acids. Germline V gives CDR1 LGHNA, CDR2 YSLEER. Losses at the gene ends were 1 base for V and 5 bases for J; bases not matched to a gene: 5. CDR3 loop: CASSQGGSSNEQYF. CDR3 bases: TGCGCCAGCAGCCAAGGCGGGAGTAGCAACGAGCAGTACTTC.

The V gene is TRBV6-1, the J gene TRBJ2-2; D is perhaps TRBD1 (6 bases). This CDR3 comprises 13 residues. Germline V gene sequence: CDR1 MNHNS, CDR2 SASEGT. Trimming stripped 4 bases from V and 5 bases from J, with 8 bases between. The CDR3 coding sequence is TGTGCCAGCAGTGCACAGGGAACCGGGGAGCTGTTTTTT. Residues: CASSAQGTGELFF.

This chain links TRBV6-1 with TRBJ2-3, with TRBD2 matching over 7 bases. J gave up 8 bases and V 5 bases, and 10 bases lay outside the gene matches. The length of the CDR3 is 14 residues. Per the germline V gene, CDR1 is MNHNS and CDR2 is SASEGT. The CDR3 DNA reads TGTGCCAGCAGTAATCCTACTAGCGCGGGTACGCAGTATTTT. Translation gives CASSNPTSAGTQYF.

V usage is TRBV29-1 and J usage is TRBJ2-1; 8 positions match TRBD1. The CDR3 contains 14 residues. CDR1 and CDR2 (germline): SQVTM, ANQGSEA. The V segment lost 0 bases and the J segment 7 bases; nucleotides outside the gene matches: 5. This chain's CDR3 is CSVEDRGLGNEQFF. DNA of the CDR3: TGCAGCGTTGAAGACAGGGGGCTAGGTAATGAGCAGTTCTTC.

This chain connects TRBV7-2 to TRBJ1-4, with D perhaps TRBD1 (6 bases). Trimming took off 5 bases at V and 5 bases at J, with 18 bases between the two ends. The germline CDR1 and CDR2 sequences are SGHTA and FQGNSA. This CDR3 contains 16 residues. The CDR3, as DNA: TGTGCCAGCAGCCCTAGGACCGGGACACGCAATGAAAAACTGTTTTTT. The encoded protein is CASSPRTGTRNEKLFF.

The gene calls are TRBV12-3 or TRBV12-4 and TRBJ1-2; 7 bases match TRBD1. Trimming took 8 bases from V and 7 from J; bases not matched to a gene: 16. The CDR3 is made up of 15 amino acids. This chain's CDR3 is CASGDEDRSPGGYTF. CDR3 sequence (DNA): TGTGCCAGCGGGGACGAGGACAGGTCGCCGGGTGGCTACACCTTC.

Here the CDR3 DNA reads TGCAGTGCCCCGGGGTCGAGCTCCTACAATGAGCAGTTCTTC. It encodes CSAPGSSSYNEQFF. The chain combines TRBV20-1 with TRBJ2-1, with D possibly matching TRBD2 (5 bases). The germline CDR1 and CDR2 sequences are DFQATT and SNEGSKA (reference sequence). The CDR3 has 14 residues. Trimming cost V 6 bases and J 0 bases, with 12 bases left between them.

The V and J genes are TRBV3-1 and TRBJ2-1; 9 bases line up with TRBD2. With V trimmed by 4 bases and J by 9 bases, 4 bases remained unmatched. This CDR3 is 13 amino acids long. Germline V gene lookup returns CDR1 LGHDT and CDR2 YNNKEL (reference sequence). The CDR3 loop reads CASSRSSGTEQFF. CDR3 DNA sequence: TGTGCCAGCAGCCGTTCTAGCGGGACTGAGCAGTTCTTC.

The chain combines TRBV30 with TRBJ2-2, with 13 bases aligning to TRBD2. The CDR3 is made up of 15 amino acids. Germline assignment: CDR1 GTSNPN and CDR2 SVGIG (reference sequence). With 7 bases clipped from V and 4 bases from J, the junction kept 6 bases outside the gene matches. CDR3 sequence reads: CALTGLAGSTGELFF. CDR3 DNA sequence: TGTGCCTTAACGGGACTAGCGGGATCCACCGGGGAGCTGTTTTTT.

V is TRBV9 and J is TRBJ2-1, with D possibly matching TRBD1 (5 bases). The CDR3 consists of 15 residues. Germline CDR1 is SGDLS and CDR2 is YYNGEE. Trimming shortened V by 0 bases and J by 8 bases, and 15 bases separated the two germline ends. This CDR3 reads CASSVEWAGLDEQFF. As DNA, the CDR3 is TGTGCCAGCAGCGTAGAATGGGCAGGGCTTGATGAGCAGTTCTTC.

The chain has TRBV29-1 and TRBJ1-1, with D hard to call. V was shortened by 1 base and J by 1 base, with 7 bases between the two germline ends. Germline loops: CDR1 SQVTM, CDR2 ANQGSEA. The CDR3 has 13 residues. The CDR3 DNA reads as TGCAGCGTTGAAGTCACTCCGAACACTGAAGCTTTCTTT. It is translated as CSVEVTPNTEAFF.

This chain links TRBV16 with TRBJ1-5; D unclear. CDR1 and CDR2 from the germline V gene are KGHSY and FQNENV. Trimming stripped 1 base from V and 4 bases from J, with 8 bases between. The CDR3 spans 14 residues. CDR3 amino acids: CASSQYTVNQPQHF. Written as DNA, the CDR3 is TGTGCCAGCAGCCAATATACGGTAAATCAGCCCCAGCATTTT.

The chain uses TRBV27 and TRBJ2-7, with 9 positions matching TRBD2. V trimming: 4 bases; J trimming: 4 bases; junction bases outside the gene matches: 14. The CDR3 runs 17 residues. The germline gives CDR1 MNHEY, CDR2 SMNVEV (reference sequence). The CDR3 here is CASSSRFSGSPHYEQYF. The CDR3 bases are TGTGCCAGCAGTTCAAGGTTTAGCGGGAGTCCCCATTACGAGCAGTACTTC.

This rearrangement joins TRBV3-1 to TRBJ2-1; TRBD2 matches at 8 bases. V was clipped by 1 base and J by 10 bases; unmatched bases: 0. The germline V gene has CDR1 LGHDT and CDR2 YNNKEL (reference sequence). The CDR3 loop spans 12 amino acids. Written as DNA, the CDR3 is TGTGCCAGCAGCCAAGCGGGGGGGGAGCAGTTCTTC. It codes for CASSQAGGEQFF.

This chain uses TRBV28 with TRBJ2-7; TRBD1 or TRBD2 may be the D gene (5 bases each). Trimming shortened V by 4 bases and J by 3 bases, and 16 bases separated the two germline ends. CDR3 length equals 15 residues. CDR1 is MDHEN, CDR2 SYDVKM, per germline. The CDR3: CASSSLGGIGYEQYF. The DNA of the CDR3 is TGTGCCAGCAGTTCCCTTGGGGGTATCGGCTACGAGCAGTACTTC.

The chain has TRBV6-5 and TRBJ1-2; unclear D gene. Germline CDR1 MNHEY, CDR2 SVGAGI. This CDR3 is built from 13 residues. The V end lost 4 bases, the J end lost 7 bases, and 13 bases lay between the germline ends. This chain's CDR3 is CASSLTRTGGYTF. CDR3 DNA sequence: TGTGCCAGCAGTTTAACACGGACCGGTGGCTACACCTTC.

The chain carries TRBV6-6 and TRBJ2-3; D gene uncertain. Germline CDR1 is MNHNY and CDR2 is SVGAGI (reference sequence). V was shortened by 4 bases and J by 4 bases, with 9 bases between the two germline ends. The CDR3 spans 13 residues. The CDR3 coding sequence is TGTGCCAGCAGTTTTTTGGGATCAGATACGCAGTATTTT. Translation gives CASSFLGSDTQYF.

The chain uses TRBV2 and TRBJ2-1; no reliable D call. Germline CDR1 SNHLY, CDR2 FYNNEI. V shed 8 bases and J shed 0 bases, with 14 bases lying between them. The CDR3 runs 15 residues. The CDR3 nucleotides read TGTGCCAGCTCCTTGAAAGCCAGCTCCTACAATGAGCAGTTCTTC. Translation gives CASSLKASSYNEQFF.

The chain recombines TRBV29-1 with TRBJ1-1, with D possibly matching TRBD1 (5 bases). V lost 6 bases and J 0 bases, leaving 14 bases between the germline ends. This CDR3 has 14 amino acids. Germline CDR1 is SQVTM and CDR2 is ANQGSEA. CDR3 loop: CSVRGTPVNTEAFF. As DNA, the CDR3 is TGCAGCGTGCGCGGGACTCCCGTGAACACTGAAGCTTTCTTT.

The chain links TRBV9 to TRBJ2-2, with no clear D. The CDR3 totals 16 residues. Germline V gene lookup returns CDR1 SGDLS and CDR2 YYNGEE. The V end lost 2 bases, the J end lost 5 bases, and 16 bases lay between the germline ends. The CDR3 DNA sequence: TGTGCCAGCAGCGTGAGGACGGCTCAGGAGACCGGGGAGCTGTTTTTT. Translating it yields CASSVRTAQETGELFF.

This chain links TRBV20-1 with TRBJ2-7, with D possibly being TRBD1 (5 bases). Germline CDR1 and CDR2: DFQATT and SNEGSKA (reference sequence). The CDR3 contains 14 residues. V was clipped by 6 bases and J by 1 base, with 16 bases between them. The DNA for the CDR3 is TGCAGTGCCAAAGGGGTCGTTGGGTCCTACGAGCAGTACTTC. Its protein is CSAKGVVGSYEQYF.

CDR3 in DNA: TGTGCCAGCTCACCGTCTACAGGGGTTACTGAAGCTTTCTTT. This gives the protein CASSPSTGVTEAFF. This rearrangement joins TRBV18 to TRBJ1-1; 7 bases match TRBD1. The V gene's germline CDR1 is KGHSH and CDR2 LQKENI. The CDR3 totals 14 residues. V shed 3 bases, J shed 5 bases, and the junction held 6 bases outside the gene matches. Full variable domain (remainder filled in from reference TRBV18 and TRBJ1-1): NAGVMQNPRHLVRRRGQEARLRCSPMKGHSHVYWYRQLPEEGLKFMVYLQKENIIDESGMPKERFSAEFPKEGPSILRIQQVVRGDSAAYFCASSPSTGVTEAFFGQGTRLTVV.

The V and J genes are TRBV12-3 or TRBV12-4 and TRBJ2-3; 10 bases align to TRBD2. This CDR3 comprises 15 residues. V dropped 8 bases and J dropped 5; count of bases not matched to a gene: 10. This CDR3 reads CASSAGGQRKDTQYF. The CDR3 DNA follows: TGTGCCAGCTCAGCGGGAGGGCAGAGAAAAGATACGCAGTATTTT.

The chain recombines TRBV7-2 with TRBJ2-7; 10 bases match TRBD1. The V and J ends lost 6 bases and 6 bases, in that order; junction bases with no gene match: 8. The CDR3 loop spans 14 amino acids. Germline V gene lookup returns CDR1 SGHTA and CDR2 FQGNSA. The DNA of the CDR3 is TGTGCCAGCAGTCCCGGGGGACAGGGGAGCGAGCAGTACTTC. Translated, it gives CASSPGGQGSEQYF.

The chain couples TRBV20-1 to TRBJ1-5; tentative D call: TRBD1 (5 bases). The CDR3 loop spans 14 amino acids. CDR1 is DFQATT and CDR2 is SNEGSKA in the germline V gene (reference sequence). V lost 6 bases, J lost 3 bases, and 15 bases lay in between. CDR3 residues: CSAPTGLDNQPQHF. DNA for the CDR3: TGCAGTGCGCCGACGGGACTCGACAATCAGCCCCAGCATTTT.

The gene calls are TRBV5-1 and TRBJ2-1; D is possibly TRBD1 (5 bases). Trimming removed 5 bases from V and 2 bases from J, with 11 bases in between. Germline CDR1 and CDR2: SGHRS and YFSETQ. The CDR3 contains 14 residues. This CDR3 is CASRKGSPYNEQFF. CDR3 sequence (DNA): TGCGCCAGCAGAAAGGGGTCCCCCTACAATGAGCAGTTCTTC. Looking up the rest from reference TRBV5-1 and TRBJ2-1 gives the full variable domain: KAGVTQTPRYLIKTRGQQVTLSCSPISGHRSVSWYQQTPGQGLQFLFEYFSETQRNKGNFPGRFSGRQFSNSRSEMNVSTLELGDSALYLCASRKGSPYNEQFFGPGTRLTVL.

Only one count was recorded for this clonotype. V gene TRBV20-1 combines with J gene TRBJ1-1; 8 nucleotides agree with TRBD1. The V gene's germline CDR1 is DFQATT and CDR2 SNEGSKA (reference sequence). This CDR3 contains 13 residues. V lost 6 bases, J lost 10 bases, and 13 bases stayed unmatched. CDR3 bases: TGCAGTGCCCAAGGACAGGGCCTCAGTGGAGCTTTCTTT. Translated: CSAQGQGLSGAFF.

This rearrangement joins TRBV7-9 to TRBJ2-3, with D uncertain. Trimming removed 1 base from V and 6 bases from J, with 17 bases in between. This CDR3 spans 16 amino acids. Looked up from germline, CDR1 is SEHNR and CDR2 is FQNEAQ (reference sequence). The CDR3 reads CASSLGGASRSDTQYF. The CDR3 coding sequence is TGTGCCAGCAGCTTAGGGGGTGCGTCGCGATCGGATACGCAGTATTTT.